This is a list of T cell receptor beta chains from one sample in a study of CD8 T cells in Susac syndrome. MiXCR, applied by TCRdb to the immunoSEQ multiplex PCR reads, yields one record per CDR3 protein. The sample records under 200,000 distinct CDR3 sequences, 90% to 96% being singletons. The sequencing input was CD4+ T cells from PBMCs. The receptors shown here come from a human donor with Susac syndrome. Each CDR3 is given with its conserved first and last residue. A D gene is named only where the DNA matches it firmly. The size field is filled for only some rows; it gives once, few, many or a size class.

j_gene,abundance,v_gene,d_gene,CDR3aa,CDR3nt
TRBJ2-5,.,TRBV6-2/TRBV6-3,TRBD2,CASAGLALETQYF,TGTGCATCCGCGGGACTAGCTTTGGAGACCCAGTACTTC
TRBJ1-1,once,TRBV9,.,CASSVSNTEAFF,TGTGCCAGCAGCGTGAGCAACACTGAAGCTTTCTTT
TRBJ1-5,.,TRBV20-1,TRBD1,CSARAHGQGNQPQHF,TGCAGTGCTAGAGCGCATGGACAGGGAAATCAGCCCCAGCATTTT
TRBJ1-4,once,TRBV7-2,.,CASSLRPWDEKLFF,TGTGCCAGCAGCCTCCGGCCCTGGGATGAAAAACTGTTTTTT
TRBJ1-5,.,TRBV9,.,CASSGPGTNQPQHF,TGTGCCAGCAGCGGGCCCGGGACCAATCAGCCCCAGCATTTT
TRBJ2-1,.,TRBV4-2,TRBD2,CASSHAGTSGYNEQFF,TGTGCCAGCAGCCATGCGGGGACTAGCGGCTACAATGAGCAGTTCTTC
TRBJ2-2,.,TRBV7-9,.,CASSSGTTDTGELFF,TGTGCCAGCAGCTCCGGGACAACGGACACCGGGGAGCTGTTTTTT
TRBJ2-4,.,TRBV4-1,TRBD1,CASSQGVAKGQEKNIQYF,TGCGCCAGCAGCCAAGGAGTGGCCAAGGGACAGGAAAAAAACATTCAGTACTTC
TRBJ2-1,.,TRBV20-1,.,CSATRHMSSYNEQFF,TGCAGTGCTACTCGCCACATGAGCTCCTACAATGAGCAGTTCTTC
TRBJ2-2,.,TRBV7-9,.,CASSLVTGSTGELFF,TGTGCCAGCAGCTTGGTAACAGGGTCGACCGGGGAGCTGTTTTTT
TRBJ2-5,.,TRBV24-1,TRBD1,CATSDRTGEETQYF,TGTGCCACCAGTGACCGGACAGGGGAAGAGACCCAGTACTTC
TRBJ2-1,.,TRBV7-3,.,CASSGGNNEQFF,TGTGCCAGCAGCGGGGGGAACAATGAGCAGTTCTTC
TRBJ1-1,.,TRBV6-5,TRBD1,CASSSIFQGEGVNTEAFF,TGTGCCAGCAGTTCCATTTTTCAGGGGGAAGGCGTGAACACTGAAGCTTTCTTT
TRBJ2-3,.,TRBV7-2,.,CASSSAGQRTDTQYF,TGTGCCAGCAGCTCAGCCGGACAGCGCACAGATACGCAGTATTTT
TRBJ1-2,.,TRBV18,.,CASSQIQGKGYTF,TGTGCCAGCTCACAAATCCAGGGGAAAGGCTACACCTTC